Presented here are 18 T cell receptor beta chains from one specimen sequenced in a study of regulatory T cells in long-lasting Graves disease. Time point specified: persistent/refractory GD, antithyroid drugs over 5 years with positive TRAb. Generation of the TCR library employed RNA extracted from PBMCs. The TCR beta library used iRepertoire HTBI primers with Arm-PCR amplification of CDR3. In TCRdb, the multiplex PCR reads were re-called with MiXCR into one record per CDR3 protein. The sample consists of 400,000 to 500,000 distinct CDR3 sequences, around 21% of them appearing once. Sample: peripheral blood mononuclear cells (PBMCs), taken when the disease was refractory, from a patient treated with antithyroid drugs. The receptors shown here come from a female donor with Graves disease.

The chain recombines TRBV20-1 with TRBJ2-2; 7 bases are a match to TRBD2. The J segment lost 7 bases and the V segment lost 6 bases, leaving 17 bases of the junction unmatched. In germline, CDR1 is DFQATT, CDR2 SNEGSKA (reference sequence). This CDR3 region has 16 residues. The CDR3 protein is CSASLGGGLVVGELFF. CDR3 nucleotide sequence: TGCAGTGCAAGCTTAGGCGGGGGACTCGTCGTCGGGGAGCTGTTTTTT.

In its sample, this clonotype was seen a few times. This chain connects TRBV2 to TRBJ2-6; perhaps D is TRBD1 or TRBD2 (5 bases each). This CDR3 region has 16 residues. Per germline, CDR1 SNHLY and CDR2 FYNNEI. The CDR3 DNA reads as TGTGTCTGCACGGGACGGCTTTCGGGTGAGGCCAACGTCCTGACTTTC. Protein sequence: CVCTGRLSGEANVLTF.

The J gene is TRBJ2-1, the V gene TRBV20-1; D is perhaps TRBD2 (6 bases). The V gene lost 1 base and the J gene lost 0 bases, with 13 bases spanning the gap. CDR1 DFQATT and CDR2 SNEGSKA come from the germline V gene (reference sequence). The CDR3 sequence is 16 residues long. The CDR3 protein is CSARAYRGSSYNEQFF. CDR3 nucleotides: TGCAGTGCTAGAGCCTATCGGGGGAGCTCCTACAATGAGCAGTTCTTC.

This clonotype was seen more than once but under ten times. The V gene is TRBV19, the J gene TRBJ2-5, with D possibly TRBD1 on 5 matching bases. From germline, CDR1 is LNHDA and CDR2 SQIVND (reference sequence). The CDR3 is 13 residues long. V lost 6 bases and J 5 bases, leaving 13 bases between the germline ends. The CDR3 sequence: CASSDVPGETQYF. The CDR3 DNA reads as TGTGCCAGTAGCGACGTCCCAGGGGAGACCCAGTACTTC. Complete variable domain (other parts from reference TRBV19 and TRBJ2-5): DGGITQSPKYLFRKEGQNVTLSCEQNLNHDAMYWYRQDPGQGLRLIYYSQIVNDFQKGDIAEGYSVSREKKESFPLTVTSAQKNPTAFYLCASSDVPGETQYFGPGTRLLVL.

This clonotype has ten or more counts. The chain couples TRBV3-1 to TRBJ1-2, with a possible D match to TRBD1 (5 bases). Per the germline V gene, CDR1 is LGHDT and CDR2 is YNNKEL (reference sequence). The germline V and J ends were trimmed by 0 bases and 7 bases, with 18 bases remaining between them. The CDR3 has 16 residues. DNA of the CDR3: TGTGCCAGCAGCCAAGAGGAAGGAGGGTATGGGGCTGGCTACACCTTC. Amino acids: CASSQEEGGYGAGYTF.

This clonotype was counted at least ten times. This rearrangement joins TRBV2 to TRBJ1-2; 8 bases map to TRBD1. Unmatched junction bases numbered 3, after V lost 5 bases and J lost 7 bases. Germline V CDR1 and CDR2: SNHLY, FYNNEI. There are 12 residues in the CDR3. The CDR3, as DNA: TGTGCCAGCAGTCCCGGACAGGGTGGCTACACCTTC. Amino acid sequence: CASSPGQGGYTF.

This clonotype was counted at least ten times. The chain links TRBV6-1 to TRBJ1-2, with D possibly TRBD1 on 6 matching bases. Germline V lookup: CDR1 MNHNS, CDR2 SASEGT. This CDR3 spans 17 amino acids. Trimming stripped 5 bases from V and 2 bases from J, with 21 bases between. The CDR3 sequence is CASSLTGKGAQNYGYTF. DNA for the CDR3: TGTGCCAGCAGTCTTACAGGGAAGGGAGCCCAAAACTATGGCTACACCTTC.

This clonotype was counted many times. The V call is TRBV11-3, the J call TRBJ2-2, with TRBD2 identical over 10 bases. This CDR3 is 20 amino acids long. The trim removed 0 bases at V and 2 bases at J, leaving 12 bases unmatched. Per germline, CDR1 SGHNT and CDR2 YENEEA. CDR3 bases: TGTGCCAGCAGCTTAGATGTCTCCATCGGGACTAGCGCCAACACCGGGGAGCTGTTTTTT. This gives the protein CASSLDVSIGTSANTGELFF.

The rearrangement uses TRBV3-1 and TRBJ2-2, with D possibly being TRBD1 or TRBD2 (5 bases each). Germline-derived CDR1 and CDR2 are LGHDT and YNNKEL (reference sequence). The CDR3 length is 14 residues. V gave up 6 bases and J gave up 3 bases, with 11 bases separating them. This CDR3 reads CASRRGVDTGELFF. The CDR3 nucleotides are TGTGCCAGCAGGAGAGGGGTCGACACCGGGGAGCTGTTTTTT.

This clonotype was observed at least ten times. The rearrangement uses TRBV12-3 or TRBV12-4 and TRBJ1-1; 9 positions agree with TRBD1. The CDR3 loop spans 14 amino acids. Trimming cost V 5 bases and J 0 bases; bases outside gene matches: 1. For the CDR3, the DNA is TGTGCCAGCAGTAGGGACAGGGTGAACACTGAAGCTTTCTTT. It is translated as CASSRDRVNTEAFF.

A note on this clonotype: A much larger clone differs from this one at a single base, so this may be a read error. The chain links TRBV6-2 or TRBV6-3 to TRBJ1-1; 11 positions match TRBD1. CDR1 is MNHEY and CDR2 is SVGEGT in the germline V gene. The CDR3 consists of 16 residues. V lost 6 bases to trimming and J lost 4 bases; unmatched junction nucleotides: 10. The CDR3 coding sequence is TGTGCCAGCAGCTGGGACAGGGGGACGTTAAGCACTGAAGCTTTCTTT. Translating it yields CASSWDRGTLSTEAFF.

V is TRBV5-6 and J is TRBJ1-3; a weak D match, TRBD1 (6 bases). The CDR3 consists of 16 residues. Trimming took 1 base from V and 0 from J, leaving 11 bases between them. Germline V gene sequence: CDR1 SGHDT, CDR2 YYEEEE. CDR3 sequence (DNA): TGTGCCAGCAGCTTGACAGGGTCCTCCTCTGGAAACACCATATATTTT. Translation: CASSLTGSSSGNTIYF.

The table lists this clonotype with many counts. The CDR3, as DNA: TGCAGCGTTGAAGAAGCGGGACAGGGCTACGAGCAGTACTTC. This sequence encodes CSVEEAGQGYEQYF. The genes are TRBV29-1 and TRBJ2-7; 9 bases are a match to TRBD1. V lost 0 bases, J lost 3 bases, and 3 bases stayed unmatched. The germline CDR1 and CDR2 sequences are SQVTM and ANQGSEA. The CDR3 sequence is 14 residues long.

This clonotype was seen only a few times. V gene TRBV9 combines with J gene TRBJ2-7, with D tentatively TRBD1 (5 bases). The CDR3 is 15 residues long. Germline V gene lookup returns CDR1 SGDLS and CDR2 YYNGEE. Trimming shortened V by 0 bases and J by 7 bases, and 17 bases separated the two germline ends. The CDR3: CASSVGTPLSGEQYF. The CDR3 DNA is TGTGCCAGCAGCGTAGGGACACCATTATCTGGGGAGCAGTACTTC.

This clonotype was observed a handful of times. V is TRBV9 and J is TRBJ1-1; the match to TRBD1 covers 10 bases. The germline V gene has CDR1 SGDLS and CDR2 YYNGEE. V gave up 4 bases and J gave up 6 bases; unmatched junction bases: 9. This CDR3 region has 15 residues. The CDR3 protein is CASSPQTGGIAEAFF. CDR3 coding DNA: TGTGCCAGCAGCCCTCAGACAGGGGGCATCGCTGAAGCTTTCTTT.

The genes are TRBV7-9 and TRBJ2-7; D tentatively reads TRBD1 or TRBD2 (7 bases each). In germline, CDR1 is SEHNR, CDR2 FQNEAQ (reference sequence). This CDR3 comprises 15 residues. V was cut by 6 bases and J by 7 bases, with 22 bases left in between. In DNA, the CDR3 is TGTGCCAGCAGAGCGGGACAGAGCGGAGTGGATGAGCAGTACTTC. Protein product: CASRAGQSGVDEQYF.

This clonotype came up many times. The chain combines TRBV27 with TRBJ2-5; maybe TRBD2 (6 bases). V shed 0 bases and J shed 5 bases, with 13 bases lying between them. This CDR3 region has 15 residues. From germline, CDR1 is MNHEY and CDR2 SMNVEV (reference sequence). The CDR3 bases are TGTGCCAGCAGTTTATCGATGGAGGGCCGGGAGACCCAGTACTTC. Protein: CASSLSMEGRETQYF.

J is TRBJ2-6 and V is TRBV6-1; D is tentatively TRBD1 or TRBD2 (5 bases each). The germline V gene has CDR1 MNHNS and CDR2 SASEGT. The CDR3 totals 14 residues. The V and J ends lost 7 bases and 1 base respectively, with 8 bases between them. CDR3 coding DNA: TGTGCCAGCAAGGGGAGATCTGGGGCCAACGTCCTGACTTTC. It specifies CASKGRSGANVLTF.